Listed below are T cell receptor beta chains from one sample, sequenced in a study of cytomegalovirus exposure and HLA in healthy donors. The assay was immunoSEQ multiplex PCR, and TCRdb's table has in-frame clones only and misses some. The table records approximately 140,000 clones, just under 80% of them present only once. The sample taken for sequencing was PBMCs. The source is a young man in good health and CMV-seronegative. Each CDR3 is given with its conserved first and last residue. The order of the fields is CDR3 protein, CDR3 DNA, V gene, clone size, D gene, J gene. The D gene is left open where the match is weak. Clone size is shown for a subset of rows, as once, few, many or a class of expanded clone.

CASSTVPSEGYGYTF | TGTGCCAGTAGTACTGTCCCTTCGGAGGGCTATGGCTACACCTTC | TRBV19 | - | - | TRBJ1-2
CASMPGTATTNEQFF | TGTGCCAGCATGCCCGGGACAGCTACAACCAATGAGCAGTTCTTC | TRBV2 | - | TRBD1 | TRBJ2-1
CASSLRGTPSEQYF | TGTGCCAGTTCTTTACGGGGGACTCCGTCCGAGCAGTACTTC | TRBV19 | - | - | TRBJ2-7
CASSKGTGGEVEVWQYF | TGTGCCAGCAGCAAGGGAACGGGGGGGGAGGTCGAAGTTTGGCAGTACTTC | TRBV21-1 | - | - | TRBJ2-7
CAIALAGATYEQYF | TGTGCCATCGCTCTAGCGGGAGCGACCTACGAGCAGTACTTC | TRBV10-3 | - | TRBD2 | TRBJ2-7
CASRDSHFTEAFF | TGCGCCAGCCGGGACAGTCATTTTACTGAAGCTTTCTTT | TRBV5-1 | - | TRBD1 | TRBJ1-1
CASSESLGNTIYF | TGCGCCAGCAGTGAGTCTCTTGGAAACACCATATATTTT | TRBV10-2 | few | - | TRBJ1-3
CASSLGTSTDTQYF | TGTGCCAGCAGTCTTGGGACTAGCACAGATACGCAGTATTTT | TRBV6-1 | few | - | TRBJ2-3
CASSWGASGPQHF | TGTGCCAGCAGTTGGGGAGCCTCGGGGCCCCAGCATTTT | TRBV27 | - | - | TRBJ1-5
CASSAPQEGSGANVLTF | TGTGCCAGCAGCGCCCCTCAGGAGGGATCTGGGGCCAACGTCCTGACTTTC | TRBV9 | once | - | TRBJ2-6
CASSPWTGATYEQYF | TGCGCCAGCAGCCCGTGGACAGGGGCCACCTACGAGCAGTACTTC | TRBV5-1 | - | TRBD1 | TRBJ2-7
CASSPGASTEAFF | TGTGCCAGCAGCCCAGGGGCGTCAACTGAAGCTTTCTTT | TRBV7-9 | - | - | TRBJ1-1
CASSSQARGRDPPVTEAFF | TGTGCCAGCAGCTCTCAGGCGCGGGGCCGAGACCCGCCGGTCACTGAAGCTTTCTTT | TRBV7-8 | - | - | TRBJ1-1
CASSLAGRITDTQYF | TGTGCCAGCAGCTTGGCGGGTAGGATCACAGATACGCAGTATTTT | TRBV5-8 | - | - | TRBJ2-3